The clone carrying this T cell receptor beta chain was counted a few times. Antigen specificity is unknown. The approximately 130-subject validation cohort, separate from the approximately 670-subject first cohort, included the donors. This sample was taken from a study of cytomegalovirus exposure and HLA in healthy donors. Notes on the study in general: Among TCR sequences, most were rare, though some public TCRs appeared in many donors. Cytomegalovirus-associated TCR beta chains were listed, numbering roughly 150. A few of the chains that were CMV-associated were confirmed in vitro to be specific for CMV antigens.

CDR1 is SGHTA and CDR2 is FQGNSA in the germline V gene. This CDR3 has 18 amino acids. V was trimmed by 5 bases and J by 1 base, leaving 21 bases between them. Sequenced by immunoSEQ multiplex PCR; TCRdb stores in-frame clones only, minus some. The sample comprises over 45,000 clones, around 94% of which are singletons, and about 1.1% rests with the top ten. The sample was PBMCs. V is TRBV7-2 and J is TRBJ2-1; TRBD2 might be the D (7 bases). This TCR was sampled from a man in his late teens or twenties in good health and CMV-seronegative. The CDR3, as DNA: TGTGCCAGCAGCCCCAGGGGAGCGGGAATGGGGTCCTACAATGAGCAGTTCTTC. Translating it yields CASSPRGAGMGSYNEQFF.